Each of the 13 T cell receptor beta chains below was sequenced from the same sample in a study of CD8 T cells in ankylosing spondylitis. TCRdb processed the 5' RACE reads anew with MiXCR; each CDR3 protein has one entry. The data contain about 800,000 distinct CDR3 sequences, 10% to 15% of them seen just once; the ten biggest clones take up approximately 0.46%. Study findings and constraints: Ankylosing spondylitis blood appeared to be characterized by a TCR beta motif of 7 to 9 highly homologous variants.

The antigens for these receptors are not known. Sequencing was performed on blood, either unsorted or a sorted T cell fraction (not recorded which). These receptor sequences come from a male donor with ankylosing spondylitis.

DNA of the CDR3: TGTGCCAGCAGTTACTCGAATCCTAGCGGCACCGGGGAGCTGTTTTTT. Amino acids: CASSYSNPSGTGELFF. The rearrangement uses TRBV6-2 or TRBV6-3 and TRBJ2-2; 7 bases agree with TRBD2. The junction had 5 bases not matched to a gene; V was cut back by 0 bases and J by 4 bases. From germline, CDR1 is MNHEY and CDR2 SVGEGT. This CDR3 region has 16 residues.

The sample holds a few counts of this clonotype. CDR3 in amino acids: CAISEVRSRSTYEQYF. In DNA, the CDR3 is TGTGCCATCAGTGAAGTACGTAGTCGCAGTACCTACGAGCAGTACTTC. V usage is TRBV10-3 and J usage is TRBJ2-7; D gene ambiguous. Trimming stripped 3 bases from V and 2 bases from J, with 17 bases between. The CDR3 has 16 residues. In germline, CDR1 is ENHRY, CDR2 SYGVKD.

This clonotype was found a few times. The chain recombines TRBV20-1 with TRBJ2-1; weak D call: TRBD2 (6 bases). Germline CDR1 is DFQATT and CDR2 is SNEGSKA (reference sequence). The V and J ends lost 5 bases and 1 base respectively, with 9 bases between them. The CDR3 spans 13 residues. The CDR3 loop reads CSAAGLSYNEQFF. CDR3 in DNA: TGCAGTGCTGCGGGACTTTCCTACAATGAGCAGTTCTTC.

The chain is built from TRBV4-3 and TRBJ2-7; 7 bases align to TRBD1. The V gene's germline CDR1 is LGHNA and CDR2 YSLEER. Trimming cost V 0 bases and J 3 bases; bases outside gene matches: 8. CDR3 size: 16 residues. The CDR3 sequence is CASSQDRNRGYYEQYF. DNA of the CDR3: TGCGCCAGCAGCCAAGATAGGAACAGGGGTTACTACGAGCAGTACTTC.

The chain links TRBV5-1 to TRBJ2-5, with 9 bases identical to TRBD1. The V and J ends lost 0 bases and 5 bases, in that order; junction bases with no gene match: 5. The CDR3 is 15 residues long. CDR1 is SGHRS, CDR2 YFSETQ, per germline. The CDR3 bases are TGCGCCAGCAGCTTGGAGGACAGGGGTTGGGAGACCCAGTACTTC. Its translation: CASSLEDRGWETQYF.

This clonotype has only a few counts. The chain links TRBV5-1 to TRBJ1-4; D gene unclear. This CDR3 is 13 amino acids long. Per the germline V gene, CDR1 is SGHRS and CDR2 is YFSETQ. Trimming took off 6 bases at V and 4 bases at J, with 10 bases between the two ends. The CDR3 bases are TGCGCCAGCAAGCGGAGTAGTAATGAAAAACTGTTTTTT. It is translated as CASKRSSNEKLFF. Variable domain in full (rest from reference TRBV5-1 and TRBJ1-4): KAGVTQTPRYLIKTRGQQVTLSCSPISGHRSVSWYQQTPGQGLQFLFEYFSETQRNKGNFPGRFSGRQFSNSRSEMNVSTLELGDSALYLCASKRSSNEKLFFGSGTQLSVL.

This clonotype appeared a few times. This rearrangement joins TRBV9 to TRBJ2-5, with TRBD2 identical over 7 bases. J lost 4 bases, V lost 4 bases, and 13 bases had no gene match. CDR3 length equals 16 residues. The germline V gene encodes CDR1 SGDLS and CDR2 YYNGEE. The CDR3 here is CASSPHWRWEGETQYF. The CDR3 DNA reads TGTGCCAGCAGCCCTCACTGGAGATGGGAGGGAGAGACCCAGTACTTC. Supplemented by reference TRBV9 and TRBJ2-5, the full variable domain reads DSGVTQTPKHLITATGQRVTLRCSPRSGDLSVYWYQQSLDQGLQFLIQYYNGEERAKGNILERFSAQQFPDLHSELNLSSLELGDSALYFCASSPHWRWEGETQYFGPGTRLLVL.

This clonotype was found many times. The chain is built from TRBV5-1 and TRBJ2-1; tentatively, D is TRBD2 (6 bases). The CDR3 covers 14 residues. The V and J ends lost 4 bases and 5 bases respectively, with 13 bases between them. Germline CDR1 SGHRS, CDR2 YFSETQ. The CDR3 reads CASSPGLPHNEQFF. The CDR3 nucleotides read TGCGCCAGCAGCCCGGGACTGCCACACAATGAGCAGTTCTTC.

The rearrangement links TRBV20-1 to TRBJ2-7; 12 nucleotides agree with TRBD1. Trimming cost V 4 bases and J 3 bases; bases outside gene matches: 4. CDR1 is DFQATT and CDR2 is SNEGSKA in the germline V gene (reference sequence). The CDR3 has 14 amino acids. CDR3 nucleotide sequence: TGCAGTGCTACAGGGACAGGGGGCGGCTACGAGCAGTACTTC. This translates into CSATGTGGGYEQYF.

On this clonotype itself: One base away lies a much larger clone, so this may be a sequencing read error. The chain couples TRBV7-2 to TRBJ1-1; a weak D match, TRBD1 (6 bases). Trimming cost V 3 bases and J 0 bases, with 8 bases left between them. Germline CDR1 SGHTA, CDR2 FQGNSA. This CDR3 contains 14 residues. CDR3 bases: TGTGCCAGCAGCTTCGGACAGATGAACACTGAAGCTTTCTTT. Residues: CASSFGQMNTEAFF.

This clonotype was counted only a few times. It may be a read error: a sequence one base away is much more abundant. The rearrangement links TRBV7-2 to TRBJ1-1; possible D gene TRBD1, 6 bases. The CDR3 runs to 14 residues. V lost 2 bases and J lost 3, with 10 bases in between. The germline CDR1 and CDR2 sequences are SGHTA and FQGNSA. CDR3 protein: CASSLMGADTEAFF. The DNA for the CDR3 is TGTGCCAGCAGCTTAATGGGGGCGGACACTGAAGCTTTCTTT.

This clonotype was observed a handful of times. The CDR3 loop is CASSLTVPSRDGSYEQYF. The CDR3 DNA sequence: TGTGCCAGCTCACTAACGGTCCCCTCCCGGGACGGCTCCTACGAGCAGTACTTC. The J gene is TRBJ2-7, the V gene TRBV18; perhaps D is TRBD1 or TRBD2 (5 bases each). This CDR3 comprises 18 residues. Trimming pared 4 bases from V and 0 bases from J, leaving 22 bases between. Germline assignment: CDR1 KGHSH and CDR2 LQKENI.

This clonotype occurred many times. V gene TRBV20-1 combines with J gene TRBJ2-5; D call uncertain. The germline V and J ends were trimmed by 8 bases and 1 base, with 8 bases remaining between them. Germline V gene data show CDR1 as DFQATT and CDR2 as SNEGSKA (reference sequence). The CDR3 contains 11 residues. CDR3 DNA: TGCAGTTTGGACCTCCAAGAGACCCAGTACTTC. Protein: CSLDLQETQYF.